A single sample gave rise to the 10 T cell receptor beta chains below, sequenced in a study of blood T cells in healthy people across ages. Sample-barcoded 5' priming and a J-beta primer mix drove a second PCR of about 7 to 12 cycles. TCRdb redid the calling of the 5' RACE reads with MiXCR, one entry per CDR3 protein. The top ten hold more than 2% of the sample, which has 1.5 million to 2 million distinct CDR3 sequences, about 50% seen once. What was sequenced was blood. These receptor sequences come from a woman in her thirties or forties in good health.

This chain links TRBV7-9 with TRBJ1-5; no firm D call. Trimming shortened V by 6 bases and J by 5 bases, and 11 bases separated the two germline ends. This CDR3 is 13 amino acids long. The germline V gene has CDR1 SEHNR and CDR2 FQNEAQ (reference sequence). The CDR3 sequence: CASSSDGYQPQHF. CDR3 nucleotide sequence: TGTGCCAGCAGTTCGGACGGGTATCAGCCCCAGCATTTT.

This clonotype was seen only a few times. The chain is built from TRBV7-2 and TRBJ1-4; D perhaps matches TRBD1 (5 bases). Trimming stripped 1 base from V and 3 bases from J, with 9 bases between. The V gene's germline CDR1 is SGHTA and CDR2 FQGNSA. The CDR3 extends over 15 amino acids. The CDR3 sequence: CASSLDGASNEKLFF. The CDR3 DNA reads TGTGCCAGCAGCTTAGACGGGGCCTCTAATGAAAAACTGTTTTTT.

This clonotype has a handful of counts. CDR3 sequence reads: CASSLEQGLGLNIQYF. The DNA for the CDR3 is TGTGCCAGCAGCTTAGAACAGGGGCTCGGGTTAAACATTCAGTACTTC. The chain has TRBV11-2 and TRBJ2-4; 7 bases align to TRBD1. The germline CDR1 and CDR2 sequences are SGHAT and FQNNGV. This CDR3 has 16 residues. Trimming at V came to 0 bases and at J to 6 bases, leaving 8 bases not matched to a gene.

The rearrangement joins TRBV12-3 or TRBV12-4 to TRBJ1-1; possibly TRBD1 for D (5 bases). CDR3 length: 14 residues. The germline V and J ends were trimmed by 5 bases and 3 bases, with 13 bases remaining between them. The CDR3 loop reads CASSQGHTHTEAFF. DNA of the CDR3: TGTGCCAGCAGTCAAGGACATACACACACTGAAGCTTTCTTT.

V is TRBV27 and J is TRBJ2-7; D may be TRBD1 (5 bases). Germline assignment: CDR1 MNHEY and CDR2 SMNVEV (reference sequence). The CDR3 runs to 15 residues. Trimming took off 5 bases at V and 5 bases at J, with 19 bases between the two ends. For the CDR3, the DNA is TGTGCCAGCAGTCCACCGTGGGGCCAGGGCCACGAGCAGTACTTC. It yields the protein CASSPPWGQGHEQYF.

The chain couples TRBV5-1 to TRBJ1-1; 9 nucleotides match TRBD1. The CDR3 contains 14 residues. V lost 3 bases and J lost 5; bases outside the gene matches: 5. Looked up from germline, CDR1 is SGHRS and CDR2 is YFSETQ. The CDR3 here is CASSSQGALTEAFF. CDR3 coding DNA: TGCGCCAGCAGCTCACAGGGGGCTTTGACTGAAGCTTTCTTT. Full variable domain (missing parts from reference TRBV5-1 and TRBJ1-1): KAGVTQTPRYLIKTRGQQVTLSCSPISGHRSVSWYQQTPGQGLQFLFEYFSETQRNKGNFPGRFSGRQFSNSRSEMNVSTLELGDSALYLCASSSQGALTEAFFGQGTRLTVV.

The chain is built from TRBV28 and TRBJ1-2, with D possibly matching TRBD1 (5 bases). Trimming left V 4 bases short and J 6 bases short, with 21 bases between. The CDR3 runs 16 residues. The V gene's germline CDR1 is MDHEN and CDR2 SYDVKM. The CDR3 region is CASSYLSGTPLHGYTF. The CDR3 region has the DNA TGTGCCAGCAGTTATCTCTCTGGGACCCCGCTGCATGGCTACACCTTC.

This clonotype was counted between two and nine times. The V gene is TRBV24-1, the J gene TRBJ2-1, with D possibly matching TRBD2 (6 bases). This CDR3 is 17 amino acids long. Deletions cut 3 bases from V and 1 base from J, with 15 bases between. Germline V gene lookup returns CDR1 KGHDR and CDR2 SFDVKD. The CDR3: CATSDPLIGGSYNEQFF. The CDR3 DNA sequence: TGTGCCACCAGTGATCCCTTAATTGGAGGGTCCTACAATGAGCAGTTCTTC.

V and J are TRBV2 and TRBJ2-3; either TRBD1 or TRBD2 may supply D (6 bases each). Trimming removed 9 bases at V and 4 bases at J, with 14 bases between. CDR3 length: 13 amino acids. Germline CDR1 and CDR2: SNHLY and FYNNEI. The CDR3 region is CARQGGSADTQYF. CDR3 DNA sequence: TGTGCCAGACAGGGAGGATCGGCAGATACGCAGTATTTT.

V usage is TRBV20-1 and J usage is TRBJ1-1, with TRBD1 matching over 9 bases. This CDR3 is built from 14 residues. Germline values: CDR1 DFQATT, CDR2 SNEGSKA (reference sequence). J was trimmed by 5 bases and V by 6 bases; bases with no gene match: 10. CDR3 region: CSAPGQGGRTEAFF. As DNA, the CDR3 is TGCAGTGCACCGGGACAGGGAGGTCGGACTGAAGCTTTCTTT.